This TCR beta chain was profiled in a study of blood T cell repertoires in COVID-19. Across the whole study: T cells, B-cell-depleted T cells, or PBMCs provided the cDNA or gDNA that served as material.

With 0 bases clipped from V and 4 bases from J, the junction kept 4 bases outside the gene matches. Germline loops: CDR1 SGHRS, CDR2 YFSETQ. The length of the CDR3 is 16 residues. This clone was counted between two and nine times. As originally analysed: It was from reference gene primer amplification that nucleated cell counts were estimated. The table came from immunoSEQ multiplex PCR; TCRdb's copy has only in-frame clones and leaves some out. V and J calls and clone size come straight from that table; D and trimming were deduced from the DNA. The repertoire holds roughly 90,000 clones, with roughly 78% as singletons.

The receptor was isolated from an older woman with acute or convalescent COVID-19. Sequencing used peripheral blood. V usage is TRBV5-1 and J usage is TRBJ2-3, with 11 bases fitting TRBD2. In DNA form, the CDR3 reads TGCGCCAGCAGCTTGGATGTAGCGGGGGGGCCAGATACGCAGTATTTT. Translation: CASSLDVAGGPDTQYF.